The T cell receptor (beta chain) under discussion was sequenced for a study of T cell responses to AZD1222 COVID-19 vaccine. Germline assignment: CDR1 MNHNY and CDR2 SVGAGI (reference sequence). The CDR3 is 14 residues long. V was shortened by 5 bases and J by 0 bases, with 5 bases between the two germline ends. Generated by immunoSEQ multiplex PCR, the TCRdb table keeps only in-frame clones and is missing some. This table has about 150,000 clones, around 90% appearing once. This rearrangement joins TRBV6-6 to TRBJ2-6; D is undetermined. The sample consisted of peripheral blood, taken 28 days after the second AZD1222 dose. This sequence was found in an adult who received the AZD1222 COVID-19 vaccine. This chain's CDR3 is CASSKGSGANVLTF. The CDR3 DNA reads as TGTGCCAGCAGTAAAGGCTCTGGGGCCAACGTCCTGACTTTC.